This is a list of T cell receptor beta chains from one sample in a study of regulatory T cells in long-lasting Graves disease. TCRdb analysed the multiplex PCR reads with MiXCR anew, one entry per CDR3 protein. The sample lists hundreds of thousands of distinct CDR3 sequences, about 16% occurring once. The same sample was also used in a study of T cells in Graves' hyperthyroidism and ophthalmopathy.

The sample consisted of peripheral blood mononuclear cells (PBMCs), taken at new diagnosis, from a patient treated with antithyroid drugs. These receptors came from a man aged 18 to 29 with Graves disease. The CDR3 runs from the conserved cysteine through the conserved F or W. The D gene is left open where the match is weak. The size entry is marked missing in some rows and otherwise reads once, few, many or a size class.

clone size: .
D gene: TRBD1
CDR3 length: 15
J gene: TRBJ1-2
V gene: TRBV19
CDR3 DNA: TGTGCCAGTAGTTCGGACAGGGGACCTAACTATGGCTACACCTTC
CDR3 protein: CASSSDRGPNYGYTF

clone size: .
D gene: .
CDR3 length: 14
J gene: TRBJ1-1
V gene: TRBV19
CDR3 DNA: TGTGCCAGTACCTGGGGGGGGCACGGCACTGAAGCTTTCTTT
CDR3 protein: CASTWGGHGTEAFF

clone size: few
D gene: .
CDR3 length: 15
J gene: TRBJ2-2
V gene: TRBV5-1
CDR3 DNA: TGCGCCAGCAGCCCTACAGGGTCGAACACCGGGGAGCTGTTTTTT
CDR3 protein: CASSPTGSNTGELFF

clone size: many
D gene: .
CDR3 length: 11
J gene: TRBJ2-1
V gene: TRBV27
CDR3 DNA: TGTGCCAGCGCACAGGGTTTTGAGCAGTTCTTC
CDR3 protein: CASAQGFEQFF

clone size: many
D gene: TRBD2
CDR3 length: 16
J gene: TRBJ2-3
V gene: TRBV29-1
CDR3 DNA: TGCAGCATCCTGGGCCCCCTAGCGGGAGCGGGAGATACGCAGTATTTT
CDR3 protein: CSILGPLAGAGDTQYF

clone size: few
D gene: .
CDR3 length: 12
J gene: TRBJ2-1
V gene: TRBV11-2
CDR3 DNA: TGTGCCAGCAGCCTTATATTAAATGAGCAGTTCTTC
CDR3 protein: CASSLILNEQFF

clone size: .
D gene: TRBD2
CDR3 length: 21
J gene: TRBJ2-1
V gene: TRBV7-2
CDR3 DNA: TGTGCCAGCAGCCCCAAGGTTCTAGCGGGAGGCTCCCCGCGCTCCTACAATGAGCAGTTCTTC
CDR3 protein: CASSPKVLAGGSPRSYNEQFF

clone size: many
D gene: .
CDR3 length: 15
J gene: TRBJ1-2
V gene: TRBV5-1
CDR3 DNA: TGCGCCAGCAGCTTGGTCCCAGGGAGGGACTATGGCTACACCTTC
CDR3 protein: CASSLVPGRDYGYTF

clone size: few
D gene: .
CDR3 length: 15
J gene: TRBJ2-1
V gene: TRBV20-1
CDR3 DNA: TGCAGTGCTAGAGATCGGAGGGGGCTCGGCAATGAGCAGTTCTTC
CDR3 protein: CSARDRRGLGNEQFF

clone size: many
D gene: TRBD2
CDR3 length: 18
J gene: TRBJ2-3
V gene: TRBV12-3/TRBV12-4
CDR3 DNA: TGTGCCAGCTGTGCCGGGACTAGCGGAAGAGGGGACACAGATGCGCAGTATTTT
CDR3 protein: CASCAGTSGRGDTDAQYF

clone size: many
D gene: .
CDR3 length: 15
J gene: TRBJ1-1
V gene: TRBV3-1
CDR3 DNA: TGTGCCAGCAGCCTAGAAGCAGGGAAAGGAACTGAAGCTTTCTTT
CDR3 protein: CASSLEAGKGTEAFF

clone size: .
D gene: TRBD2
CDR3 length: 14
J gene: TRBJ2-7
V gene: TRBV20-1
CDR3 DNA: TGCAGTGTTCCTCAAAGGGAGGGAACCTACGAGCAGTACTTC
CDR3 protein: CSVPQREGTYEQYF

clone size: many
D gene: .
CDR3 length: 12
J gene: TRBJ1-1
V gene: TRBV25-1
CDR3 DNA: TGTGCCAGCCAATCAAAGGACACTGAAGCTTTCTTT
CDR3 protein: CASQSKDTEAFF

clone size: few
D gene: TRBD2
CDR3 length: 13
J gene: TRBJ2-2
V gene: TRBV29-1
CDR3 DNA: TGCAGCGTTGGGGAGGGTGGCATCGGGGAGCTGTTTTTT
CDR3 protein: CSVGEGGIGELFF

clone size: few
D gene: TRBD2
CDR3 length: 15
J gene: TRBJ2-1
V gene: TRBV6-2/TRBV6-3
CDR3 DNA: TGTGCCAGCGGCCTTATGCGGGAGGCTTTCAATGAGCAGTTCTTC
CDR3 protein: CASGLMREAFNEQFF

clone size: .
D gene: .
CDR3 length: 13
J gene: TRBJ2-1
V gene: TRBV20-1
CDR3 DNA: TGCGGTGCTAGGGGGGGGCTAAACAATGAGCAGTTCTTC
CDR3 protein: CGARGGLNNEQFF

clone size: many
D gene: TRBD2
CDR3 length: 16
J gene: TRBJ2-7
V gene: TRBV7-9
CDR3 DNA: TGTGCCAGCAGTCAAGTCCACGGGGGGTGGGCATACGAGCAGTACTTC
CDR3 protein: CASSQVHGGWAYEQYF

clone size: .
D gene: .
CDR3 length: 14
J gene: TRBJ1-1
V gene: TRBV5-1
CDR3 DNA: TGCGCCAGCAGCTCAGGGGAGAGTGGCACTGAAGCTTTCTTT
CDR3 protein: CASSSGESGTEAFF

clone size: many
D gene: .
CDR3 length: 14
J gene: TRBJ2-3
V gene: TRBV11-2
CDR3 DNA: TGTGCCAGCAGCTCAGCATACGGAACAGATACGCAGTATTTT
CDR3 protein: CASSSAYGTDTQYF

clone size: many
D gene: .
CDR3 length: 14
J gene: TRBJ1-1
V gene: TRBV20-1
CDR3 DNA: TGCAGTGCTAGAGGTTGGCAGACGAACACTGAAGCTTTCTTT
CDR3 protein: CSARGWQTNTEAFF

clone size: few
D gene: TRBD1
CDR3 length: 16
J gene: TRBJ1-1
V gene: TRBV5-1
CDR3 DNA: TGCGCCAGCAGCTTGAGCCAGGGGGTATCCGGCACTGAAGCTTTCTTT
CDR3 protein: CASSLSQGVSGTEAFF

clone size: .
D gene: .
CDR3 length: 15
J gene: TRBJ2-1
V gene: TRBV18
CDR3 DNA: TGTGCCAGCTCACCAAGGAAGGAGACTTCGGATCTGCAGTTCTTC
CDR3 protein: CASSPRKETSDLQFF

clone size: .
D gene: .
CDR3 length: 15
J gene: TRBJ1-6
V gene: TRBV6-1
CDR3 DNA: TGTGCCAGCGGTGACAGTCCACCATATAATTCACCCCTCCACTTT
CDR3 protein: CASGDSPPYNSPLHF

clone size: many
D gene: TRBD2
CDR3 length: 14
J gene: TRBJ2-1
V gene: TRBV28
CDR3 DNA: TGTGCCAGCGGTAGCGGGGGAGCCGCCAATGAGCAGTTCTTC
CDR3 protein: CASGSGGAANEQFF

clone size: .
D gene: .
CDR3 length: 16
J gene: TRBJ2-1
V gene: TRBV7-2
CDR3 DNA: TGTGCCAGCGGTCGAGGGAGAATTAGCTCCTACAATGAGCAGTTCTTC
CDR3 protein: CASGRGRISSYNEQFF

clone size: few
D gene: .
CDR3 length: 16
J gene: TRBJ2-7
V gene: TRBV30
CDR3 DNA: TGTGCCTGGAGCGCGCAAAGAGTTGACGTAACCTACGAGCAGTACTTC
CDR3 protein: CAWSAQRVDVTYEQYF

clone size: few
D gene: TRBD1
CDR3 length: 14
J gene: TRBJ2-3
V gene: TRBV12-3/TRBV12-4
CDR3 DNA: TGTGCCAGCAGTTGGACAGGGAAGGCAGATACGCAGTATTTT
CDR3 protein: CASSWTGKADTQYF

clone size: .
D gene: TRBD1
CDR3 length: 12
J gene: TRBJ1-2
V gene: TRBV19
CDR3 DNA: TGTGCCACCTTGGACAGGGATTATGGCTACACCTTC
CDR3 protein: CATLDRDYGYTF

clone size: few
D gene: TRBD1
CDR3 length: 15
J gene: TRBJ2-7
V gene: TRBV27
CDR3 DNA: TGTGCCAGCAGTCCATTGGGACAGGGGAGAGGCGAGCAGTACTTC
CDR3 protein: CASSPLGQGRGEQYF

clone size: few
D gene: .
CDR3 length: 12
J gene: TRBJ1-2
V gene: TRBV15
CDR3 DNA: TGTGCCACCAAAAATGTCGGCTATGGCTACACCTTC
CDR3 protein: CATKNVGYGYTF

clone size: many
D gene: TRBD2
CDR3 length: 14
J gene: TRBJ2-1
V gene: TRBV11-2
CDR3 DNA: TGTGCCAGCAGCTTTGCAGCGGGAGTGAATGAGCAGTTCTTC
CDR3 protein: CASSFAAGVNEQFF

clone size: many
D gene: .
CDR3 length: 14
J gene: TRBJ2-5
V gene: TRBV28
CDR3 DNA: TGTGCCAGCAACGGGCGGAGGGAGCAAGAGACCCAGTACTTC
CDR3 protein: CASNGRREQETQYF

clone size: .
D gene: TRBD1
CDR3 length: 18
J gene: TRBJ1-2
V gene: TRBV6-4
CDR3 DNA: TGTGCCAGCAGTGATAGACAGGGCCAAGCGAGGAGGGCCTATGGCTACACCTTC
CDR3 protein: CASSDRQGQARRAYGYTF

clone size: many
D gene: TRBD2
CDR3 length: 16
J gene: TRBJ2-1
V gene: TRBV2
CDR3 DNA: TGTGCCAGCAGTGAAGTAAGACTAGCGGGAGTGGATGAGCAGTTCTTC
CDR3 protein: CASSEVRLAGVDEQFF

clone size: .
D gene: .
CDR3 length: 18
J gene: TRBJ1-5
V gene: TRBV18
CDR3 DNA: TGTGCCAGCTCACCCCAAACAATAGACAAGTTTAGCAATCAGCCCCAGCATTTT
CDR3 protein: CASSPQTIDKFSNQPQHF

clone size: many
D gene: .
CDR3 length: 14
J gene: TRBJ2-7
V gene: TRBV12-3/TRBV12-4
CDR3 DNA: TGTGCCAGCAGTTCCGCGGGCCCCTCCTACGAGCAGTACTTC
CDR3 protein: CASSSAGPSYEQYF

clone size: many
D gene: .
CDR3 length: 14
J gene: TRBJ1-1
V gene: TRBV12-3/TRBV12-4
CDR3 DNA: TGTGCCAGCAGCTTACAGGGTTCGAACACTGAAGCTTTCTTT
CDR3 protein: CASSLQGSNTEAFF

clone size: few
D gene: TRBD2
CDR3 length: 16
J gene: TRBJ2-1
V gene: TRBV7-3
CDR3 DNA: TGTGCCAGCAGCAGGGGACTAGCGGGTGCCTACAATGAGCAGTTCTTC
CDR3 protein: CASSRGLAGAYNEQFF

clone size: few
D gene: TRBD1
CDR3 length: 14
J gene: TRBJ2-7
V gene: TRBV5-1
CDR3 DNA: TGCGCCAGCAGTGACGGGACAGGGGCCTACGAGCAGTACTTC
CDR3 protein: CASSDGTGAYEQYF

clone size: many
D gene: .
CDR3 length: 16
J gene: TRBJ1-1
V gene: TRBV18
CDR3 DNA: TGTGCCAGCTCACCCAGAACACCCCTAGTCGCCACTGAAGCTTTCTTT
CDR3 protein: CASSPRTPLVATEAFF

clone size: few
D gene: TRBD2
CDR3 length: 21
J gene: TRBJ2-7
V gene: TRBV12-3/TRBV12-4
CDR3 DNA: TGTGCCAGCAGGCCTTTCCCTCTCGACGCCGGGAGGCTAGGGTTCGTCTACGAGCAGTACTTC
CDR3 protein: CASRPFPLDAGRLGFVYEQYF

clone size: few
D gene: .
CDR3 length: 13
J gene: TRBJ1-2
V gene: TRBV25-1
CDR3 DNA: TGTGCCAGCAGTGGTACCGTTGGTCGGGGCTACACCTTC
CDR3 protein: CASSGTVGRGYTF

clone size: .
D gene: .
CDR3 length: 14
J gene: TRBJ2-7
V gene: TRBV20-1
CDR3 DNA: TGCAGTGCGCGCCTTAGCGGCCCTGCCTACGAGCAGTACTTC
CDR3 protein: CSARLSGPAYEQYF

clone size: many
D gene: .
CDR3 length: 14
J gene: TRBJ1-1
V gene: TRBV6-4
CDR3 DNA: TGTGCCAGCAGTGACTCGCCCTGGAACACTGAAGCTTTCTTT
CDR3 protein: CASSDSPWNTEAFF

clone size: .
D gene: .
CDR3 length: 14
J gene: TRBJ2-7
V gene: TRBV15
CDR3 DNA: TGTGCCACCAGCAGAGATTCCCTGGATCGCGAGCAGTACTTC
CDR3 protein: CATSRDSLDREQYF

clone size: many
D gene: .
CDR3 length: 12
J gene: TRBJ2-7
V gene: TRBV20-1
CDR3 DNA: TGCAGTACCCAAGGTCGCTCCTACGAGCAGTACTTC
CDR3 protein: CSTQGRSYEQYF

clone size: .
D gene: .
CDR3 length: 12
J gene: TRBJ2-5
V gene: TRBV5-4
CDR3 DNA: TGTGCCAGCAGCTCGGCCAGCGGGACCCAGTACTTC
CDR3 protein: CASSSASGTQYF

clone size: many
D gene: .
CDR3 length: 13
J gene: TRBJ1-2
V gene: TRBV28
CDR3 DNA: TGTGCCAGCAGTTCGGGGTTTGGCTATGGCTACACCTTC
CDR3 protein: CASSSGFGYGYTF

clone size: many
D gene: .
CDR3 length: 13
J gene: TRBJ1-5
V gene: TRBV15
CDR3 DNA: TGTGCCACCAGCAGAGATATTGGACAGCCCCAGCATTTT
CDR3 protein: CATSRDIGQPQHF

clone size: many
D gene: .
CDR3 length: 15
J gene: TRBJ1-2
V gene: TRBV3-1
CDR3 DNA: TGTGCCAGCAGCCCCTTCGCAACAGAAGCCTATGGCTACACCTTC
CDR3 protein: CASSPFATEAYGYTF

clone size: .
D gene: TRBD1
CDR3 length: 15
J gene: TRBJ2-7
V gene: TRBV11-2
CDR3 DNA: TGTGCCAGCAGCTTAGTGAAGGGGGCGGCTTGGGAGCAGTACTTC
CDR3 protein: CASSLVKGAAWEQYF

clone size: few
D gene: .
CDR3 length: 15
J gene: TRBJ1-2
V gene: TRBV9
CDR3 DNA: TGTGCCAGCAGTGCGATAGGGGGGGTTGACTATGGCTACACCTTC
CDR3 protein: CASSAIGGVDYGYTF

clone size: .
D gene: .
CDR3 length: 13
J gene: TRBJ2-7
V gene: TRBV30
CDR3 DNA: TGTGCCTGGAGCCCGGGACGCACCTACGAGCAGTACTTC
CDR3 protein: CAWSPGRTYEQYF

clone size: few
D gene: TRBD2
CDR3 length: 16
J gene: TRBJ2-2
V gene: TRBV3-1
CDR3 DNA: TGTGCCAGCAGCCAGGCAGCGGGAGGTCCGGCCGGGGAGCTGTTTTTT
CDR3 protein: CASSQAAGGPAGELFF

clone size: many
D gene: .
CDR3 length: 15
J gene: TRBJ1-1
V gene: TRBV27
CDR3 DNA: TGTGCCAGCAGTTTGGGGGGTTGGACGAGCACTGAAGCTTTCTTT
CDR3 protein: CASSLGGWTSTEAFF

clone size: many
D gene: .
CDR3 length: 12
J gene: TRBJ1-3
V gene: TRBV12-3/TRBV12-4
CDR3 DNA: TGTGCCAGCAGCGAAGCGGGAAACACCATATATTTT
CDR3 protein: CASSEAGNTIYF

clone size: once
D gene: TRBD2
CDR3 length: 15
J gene: TRBJ2-7
V gene: TRBV7-2
CDR3 DNA: TGTGCCAGCAGCCCCCGCCTAGCGGGAGTTAGTGAGCAGTACTTC
CDR3 protein: CASSPRLAGVSEQYF

clone size: many
D gene: .
CDR3 length: 15
J gene: TRBJ1-6
V gene: TRBV10-3
CDR3 DNA: TGTGCCACCGGCCCGGGGACGGACTTATTTTCACCCCTCCACTTT
CDR3 protein: CATGPGTDLFSPLHF

clone size: .
D gene: .
CDR3 length: 16
J gene: TRBJ1-6
V gene: TRBV3-1
CDR3 DNA: TGTGCCAGCAGCCGACAGGAGAGCTCCTATAATTCACCCCTCCACTTT
CDR3 protein: CASSRQESSYNSPLHF